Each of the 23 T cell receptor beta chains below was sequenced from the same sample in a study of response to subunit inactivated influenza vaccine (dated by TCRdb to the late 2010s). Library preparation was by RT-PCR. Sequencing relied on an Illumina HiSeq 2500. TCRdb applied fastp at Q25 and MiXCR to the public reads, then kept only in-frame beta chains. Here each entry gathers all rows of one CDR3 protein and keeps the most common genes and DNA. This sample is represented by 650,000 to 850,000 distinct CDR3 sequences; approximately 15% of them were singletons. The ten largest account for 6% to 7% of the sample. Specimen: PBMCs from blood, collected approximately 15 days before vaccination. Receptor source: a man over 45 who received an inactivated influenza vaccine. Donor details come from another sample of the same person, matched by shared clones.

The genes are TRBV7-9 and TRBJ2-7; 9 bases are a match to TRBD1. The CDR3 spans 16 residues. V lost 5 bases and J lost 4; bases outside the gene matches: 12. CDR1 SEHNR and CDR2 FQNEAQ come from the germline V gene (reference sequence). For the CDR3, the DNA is TGTGCCAGCAGCGCGGGACAGGGCGCGGTAGTATACGAGCAGTACTTC. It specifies CASSAGQGAVVYEQYF.

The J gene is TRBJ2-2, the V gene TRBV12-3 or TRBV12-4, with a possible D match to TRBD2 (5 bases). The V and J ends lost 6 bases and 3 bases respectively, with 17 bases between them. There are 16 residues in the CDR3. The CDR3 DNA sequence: TGTGCCAGCAGACTCTGGGTTGGAGGAGACACCGGGGAGCTGTTTTTT. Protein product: CASRLWVGGDTGELFF.

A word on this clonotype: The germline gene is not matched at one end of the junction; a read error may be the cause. In DNA, the CDR3 is TGTGCCAGCAGCTTGGACCGGGACAGCGGATTGCACTTC. Its protein product is CASSLDRDSGLHF. This sequence joins TRBV11-2 and TRBJ2-7, with 7 bases aligning to TRBD1. The germline V gene has CDR1 SGHAT and CDR2 FQNNGV. CDR3 size: 13 residues.

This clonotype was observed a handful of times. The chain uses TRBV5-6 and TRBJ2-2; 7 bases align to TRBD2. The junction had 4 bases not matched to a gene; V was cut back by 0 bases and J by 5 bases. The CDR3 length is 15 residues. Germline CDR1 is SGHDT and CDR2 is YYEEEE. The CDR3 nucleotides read TGTGCCAGCAGCTTGGCGAATAGCGGGACCGGGGAGCTGTTTTTT. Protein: CASSLANSGTGELFF.

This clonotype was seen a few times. In DNA form, the CDR3 reads TGTGCCAGCATAGACCACGGGACTTACTCCTACGAGCAGTACTTC. It codes for CASIDHGTYSYEQYF. V gene TRBV6-2 or TRBV6-3 combines with J gene TRBJ2-7, with D perhaps matching TRBD2 (6 bases). V gave up 7 bases and J gave up 0 bases, with 16 bases separating them. The germline CDR1 and CDR2 sequences are MNHEY and SVGEGT. This CDR3 is 15 amino acids long.

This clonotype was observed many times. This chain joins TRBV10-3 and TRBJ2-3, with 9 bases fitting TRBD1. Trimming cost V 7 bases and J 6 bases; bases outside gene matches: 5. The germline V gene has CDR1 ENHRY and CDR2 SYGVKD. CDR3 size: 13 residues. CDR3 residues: CAITDRGGDTQYF. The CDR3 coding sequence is TGTGCCATCACGGACAGGGGTGGGGATACGCAGTATTTT.

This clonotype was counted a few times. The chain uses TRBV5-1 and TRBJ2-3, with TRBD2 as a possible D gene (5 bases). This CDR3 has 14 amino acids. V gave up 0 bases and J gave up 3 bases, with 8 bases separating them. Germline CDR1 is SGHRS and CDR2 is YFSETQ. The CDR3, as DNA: TGCGCCAGCAGCTTGGAGAGGGCTACAGATACGCAGTATTTT. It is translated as CASSLERATDTQYF.

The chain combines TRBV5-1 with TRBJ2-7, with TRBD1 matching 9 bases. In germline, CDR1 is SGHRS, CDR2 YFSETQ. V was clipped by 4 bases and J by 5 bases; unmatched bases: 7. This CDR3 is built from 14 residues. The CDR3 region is CASSPDRGTNEQYF. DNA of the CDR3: TGCGCCAGCAGCCCGGACAGGGGAACCAACGAGCAGTACTTC.

CDR3 sequence (DNA): TGCAGTGCCATGCTCAGGGGGCCTTCCTACGAGCAGTACTTC. This gives the protein CSAMLRGPSYEQYF. This chain connects TRBV20-1 to TRBJ2-7; the match to TRBD1 covers 8 bases. Germline CDR1 is DFQATT and CDR2 is SNEGSKA (reference sequence). The CDR3 consists of 14 residues. The junction had 8 bases not matched to a gene; V was cut back by 6 bases and J by 1 base.

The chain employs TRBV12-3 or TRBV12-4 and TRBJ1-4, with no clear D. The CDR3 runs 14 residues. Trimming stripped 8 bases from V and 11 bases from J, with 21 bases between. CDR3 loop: CASRSRRDSGKLFF. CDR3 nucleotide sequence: TGTGCCAGCCGCTCAAGGCGAGACTCCGGTAAACTGTTTTTT.

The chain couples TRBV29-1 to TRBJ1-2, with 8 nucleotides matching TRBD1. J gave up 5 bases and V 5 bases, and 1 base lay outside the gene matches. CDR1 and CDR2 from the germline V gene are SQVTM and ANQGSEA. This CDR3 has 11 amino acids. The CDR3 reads CSVRQGYGYTF. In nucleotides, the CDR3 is TGCAGCGTTAGACAGGGGTATGGCTACACCTTC.

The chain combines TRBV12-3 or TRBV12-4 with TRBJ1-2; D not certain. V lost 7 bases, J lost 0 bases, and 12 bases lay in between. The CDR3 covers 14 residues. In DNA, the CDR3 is TGTGCCAGCACCCGGACGGTAGCTAACTATGGCTACACCTTC. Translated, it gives CASTRTVANYGYTF.

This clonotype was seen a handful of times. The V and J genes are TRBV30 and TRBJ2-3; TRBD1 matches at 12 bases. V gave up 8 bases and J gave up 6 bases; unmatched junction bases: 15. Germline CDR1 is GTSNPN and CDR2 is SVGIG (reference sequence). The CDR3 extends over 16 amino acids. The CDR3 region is CAGSRPGQGAEDTQYF. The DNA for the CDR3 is TGTGCCGGTTCCCGTCCGGGACAGGGGGCGGAGGATACGCAGTATTTT.

CDR3 protein: CASSLKGDPETQYF. CDR3 bases: TGTGCCAGCAGCTTAAAGGGCGATCCTGAGACCCAGTACTTC. The rearrangement links TRBV7-9 to TRBJ2-5, with no clear D. V lost 2 bases and J 5 bases, leaving 12 bases between the germline ends. The CDR3 is made up of 14 amino acids. Per the germline V gene, CDR1 is SEHNR and CDR2 is FQNEAQ (reference sequence).

CDR3 sequence: CASSYGPGTYEQYF. Here the CDR3 DNA reads TGTGCCAGCAGTTACGGTCCAGGGACCTACGAGCAGTACTTC. V usage is TRBV6-5 and J usage is TRBJ2-7; possible D gene TRBD1, 5 bases. The CDR3 is made up of 14 amino acids. Germline V gives CDR1 MNHEY, CDR2 SVGAGI. V lost 2 bases and J lost 2, with 10 bases in between.

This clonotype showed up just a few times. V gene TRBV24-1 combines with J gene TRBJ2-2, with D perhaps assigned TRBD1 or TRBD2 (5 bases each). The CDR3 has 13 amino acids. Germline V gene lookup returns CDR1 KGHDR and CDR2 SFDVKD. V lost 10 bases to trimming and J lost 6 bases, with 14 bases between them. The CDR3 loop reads CATSRGDAGELFF. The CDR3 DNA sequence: TGTGCCACTTCCCGAGGGGATGCCGGGGAGCTGTTTTTT.

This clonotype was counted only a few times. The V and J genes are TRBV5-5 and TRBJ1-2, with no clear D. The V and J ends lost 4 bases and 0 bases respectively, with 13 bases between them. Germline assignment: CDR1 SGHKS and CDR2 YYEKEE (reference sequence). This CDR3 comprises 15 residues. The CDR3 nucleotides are TGTGCCAGCAGCCCCCAGATGGGAACTAACTATGGCTACACCTTC. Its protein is CASSPQMGTNYGYTF.

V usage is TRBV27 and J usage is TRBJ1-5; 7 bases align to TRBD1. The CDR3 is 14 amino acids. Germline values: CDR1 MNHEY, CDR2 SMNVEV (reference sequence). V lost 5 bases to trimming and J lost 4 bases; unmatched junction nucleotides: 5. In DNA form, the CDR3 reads TGTGCCAGCAGTCGAGACAGGGATAATCAGCCCCAGCATTTT. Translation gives CASSRDRDNQPQHF.

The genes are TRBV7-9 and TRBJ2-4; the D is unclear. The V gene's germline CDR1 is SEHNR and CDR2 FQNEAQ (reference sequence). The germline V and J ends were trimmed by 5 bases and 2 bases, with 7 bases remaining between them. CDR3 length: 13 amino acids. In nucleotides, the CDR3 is TGTGCCAGCAGCCCGGGTTCCAAAAACATTCAGTACTTC. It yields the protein CASSPGSKNIQYF. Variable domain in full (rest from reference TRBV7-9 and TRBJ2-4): DTGVSQNPRHKITKRGQNVTFRCDPISEHNRLYWYRQTLGQGPEFLTYFQNEAQLEKSRLLSDRFSAERPKGSFSTLEIQRTEQGDSAMYLCASSPGSKNIQYFGAGTRLSVL.

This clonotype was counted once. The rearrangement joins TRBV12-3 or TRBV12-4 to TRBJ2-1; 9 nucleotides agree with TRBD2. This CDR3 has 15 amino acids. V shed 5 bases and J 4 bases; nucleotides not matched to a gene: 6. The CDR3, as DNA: TGTGCCAGCAGTGAGGGGACTAGCTGGTACAATGAGCAGTTCTTC. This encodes CASSEGTSWYNEQFF.

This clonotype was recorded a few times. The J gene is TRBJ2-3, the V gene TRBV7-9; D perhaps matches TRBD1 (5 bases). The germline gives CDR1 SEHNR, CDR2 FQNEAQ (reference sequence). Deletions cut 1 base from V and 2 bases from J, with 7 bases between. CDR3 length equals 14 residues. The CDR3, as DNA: TGTGCCAGCAGCTTAGGACAGCACACAGATACGCAGTATTTT. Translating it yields CASSLGQHTDTQYF.

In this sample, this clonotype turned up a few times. DNA for the CDR3: TGCGCCAGCAGCCAAGGTCTCACGGAAGGGATTCAGTACTTC. Amino acid sequence: CASSQGLTEGIQYF. The chain is built from TRBV4-3 and TRBJ2-4, with D unclear. This CDR3 region has 14 residues. Trimming cost V 1 base and J 10 bases, with 14 bases left between them. The V gene's germline CDR1 is LGHNA and CDR2 YSLEER.

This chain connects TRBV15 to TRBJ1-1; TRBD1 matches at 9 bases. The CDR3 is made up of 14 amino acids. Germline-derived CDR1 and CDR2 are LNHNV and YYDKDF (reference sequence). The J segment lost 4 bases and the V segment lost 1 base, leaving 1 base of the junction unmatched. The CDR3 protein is CATSRGGQGTEAFF. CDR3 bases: TGTGCCACCAGCAGAGGGGGACAGGGCACTGAAGCTTTCTTT.